This TCR beta chain derives from a study of CD8+CD57+ T cells in acquired aplastic anemia. Study-level information: Isolated CD4+ and CD8+ cells, once sorted, yielded DNA averaging around 3 ug. Overall study findings and caveats: Sharing between patients and controls was observed for twenty-nine CD8+ CDR3 sequences. Patients and controls had CD8+ Simpson's diversity values that were not significantly distinct.

CDR3 length equals 12 residues. V dropped 5 bases and J dropped 9 bases, with 8 bases sitting between them. Germline assignment: CDR1 SEHNR and CDR2 FQNEAQ (reference sequence). Template material for TCR beta VDJ and CDR3 profiling consisted of genomic DNA. TCRdb reprocessed the reads with MiXCR, giving one entry per CDR3 protein. The profile shows 150,000 to 200,000 distinct CDR3 sequences, 64% of them singletons. This clonotype has a handful of counts. Antigen: not known. The chain uses TRBV7-9 and TRBJ1-6; perhaps TRBD1 as D (5 bases). The TCR sequence derives from a human donor with severe aplastic anemia or a healthy control (not recorded which). The sample comprised sorted CD4+, CD8+, or CD8+CD57+ T cells (not recorded which) from PBMCs. The CDR3: CASSDSSSPLHF. The DNA of the CDR3 is TGTGCCAGCAGCGACAGCTCTTCACCCCTCCACTTT.